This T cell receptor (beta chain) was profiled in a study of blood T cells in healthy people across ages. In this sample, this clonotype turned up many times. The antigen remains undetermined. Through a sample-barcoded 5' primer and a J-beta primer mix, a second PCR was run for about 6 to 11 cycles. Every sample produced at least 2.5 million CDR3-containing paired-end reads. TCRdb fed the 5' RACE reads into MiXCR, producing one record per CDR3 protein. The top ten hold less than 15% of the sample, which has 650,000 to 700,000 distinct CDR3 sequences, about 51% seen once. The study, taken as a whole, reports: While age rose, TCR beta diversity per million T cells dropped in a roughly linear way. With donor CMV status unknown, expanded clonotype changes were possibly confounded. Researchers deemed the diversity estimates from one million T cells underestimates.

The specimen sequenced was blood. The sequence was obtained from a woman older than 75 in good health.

CDR3 DNA sequence: TGTGCCAGCAGACCCACCGTACCGGGACTAGCGGGAGCAAATGAGCAGTTCTTC. This codes for CASRPTVPGLAGANEQFF. This sequence joins TRBV6-6 and TRBJ2-1; TRBD2 agrees at 14 bases. CDR1 and CDR2 (germline): MNHNY, SVGAGI (reference sequence). V dropped 6 bases and J dropped 7; count of bases not matched to a gene: 14. This CDR3 has 18 amino acids.